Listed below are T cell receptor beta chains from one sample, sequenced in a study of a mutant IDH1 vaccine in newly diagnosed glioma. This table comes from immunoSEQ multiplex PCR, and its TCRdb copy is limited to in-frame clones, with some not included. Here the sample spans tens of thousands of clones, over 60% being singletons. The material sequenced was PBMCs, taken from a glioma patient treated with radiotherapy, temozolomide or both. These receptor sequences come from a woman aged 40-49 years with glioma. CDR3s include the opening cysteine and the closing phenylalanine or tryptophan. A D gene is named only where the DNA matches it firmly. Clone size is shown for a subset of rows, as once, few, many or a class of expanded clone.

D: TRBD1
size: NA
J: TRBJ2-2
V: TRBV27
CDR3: CASSPWGQVATGELFF
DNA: TGTGCCAGCAGTCCATGGGGACAGGTCGCCACCGGGGAGCTGTTTTTT

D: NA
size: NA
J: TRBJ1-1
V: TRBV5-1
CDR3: CASRMIVNTEAFF
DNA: TGCGCCAGCAGAATGATCGTGAACACTGAAGCTTTCTTT

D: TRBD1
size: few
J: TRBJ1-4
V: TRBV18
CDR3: CASSPPGDSEKLFF
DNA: TGTGCCAGCTCACCCCCTGGGGACAGTGAAAAACTGTTTTTT

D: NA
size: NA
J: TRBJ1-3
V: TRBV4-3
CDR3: CASSQTVLGNTIYF
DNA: TGCGCCAGCAGCCAGACCGTACTTGGAAACACCATATATTTT

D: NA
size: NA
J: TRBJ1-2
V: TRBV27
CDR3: CASSFTPYYGYTF
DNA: TGTGCCAGCAGTTTTACACCTTACTATGGCTACACCTTC

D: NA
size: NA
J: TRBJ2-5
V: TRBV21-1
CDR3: CASSKVRRGDETQYF
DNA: TGTGCCAGCAGCAAAGTAAGGAGGGGGGACGAGACCCAGTACTTC

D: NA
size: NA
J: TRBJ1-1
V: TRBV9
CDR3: CASSVGVSVGAEAFF
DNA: TGTGCCAGCAGCGTAGGGGTTTCGGTGGGGGCTGAAGCTTTCTTT

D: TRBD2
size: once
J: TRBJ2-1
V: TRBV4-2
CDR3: CASSQPTGTKQFF
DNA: TGTGCCAGCAGCCAACCGACCGGGACTAAGCAGTTCTTC

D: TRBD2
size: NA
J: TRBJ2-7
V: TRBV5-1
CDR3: CASSLERGVQQYF
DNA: TGCGCCAGCAGCTTAGAGCGGGGGGTTCAGCAGTACTTC

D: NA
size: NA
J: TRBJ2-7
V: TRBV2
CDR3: CASSLGYYEQYF
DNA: TGTGCCAGCAGTCTGGGATACTACGAGCAGTACTTC

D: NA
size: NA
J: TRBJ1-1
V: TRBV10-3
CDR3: CAISESGWSFF
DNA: TGTGCCATCAGTGAGTCTGGGTGGTCTTTCTTT

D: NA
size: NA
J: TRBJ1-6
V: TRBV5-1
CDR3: CASSLRGRDGGNNSPLHF
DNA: TGCGCCAGCAGCTTGAGAGGCCGAGACGGTGGCAATAATTCACCCCTCCACTTT

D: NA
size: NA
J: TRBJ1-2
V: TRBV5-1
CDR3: CASSLGEGSLYGYTF
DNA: TGCGCCAGCAGCTTGGGGGAGGGGTCCCTATATGGCTACACCTTC

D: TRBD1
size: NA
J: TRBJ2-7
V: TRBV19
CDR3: CASRLTGSSYEQYF
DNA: TGTGCCAGTAGGTTGACAGGGTCTTCCTACGAGCAGTACTTC

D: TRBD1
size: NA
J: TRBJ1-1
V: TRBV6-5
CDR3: CASSSAGTGEAFF
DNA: TGTGCCAGCAGTTCCGCCGGGACAGGCGAAGCTTTCTTT

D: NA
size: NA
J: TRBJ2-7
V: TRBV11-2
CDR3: CASSFRVLALEQYF
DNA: TGTGCCAGCAGCTTCCGGGTTCTTGCCCTCGAGCAGTACTTC

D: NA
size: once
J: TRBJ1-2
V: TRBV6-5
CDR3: CASSYLSRDGYTF
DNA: TGTGCCAGCAGTTACCTCTCGCGAGATGGCTACACCTTC

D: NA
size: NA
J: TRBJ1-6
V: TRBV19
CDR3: CASGWQASPLHF
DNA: TGTGCCAGTGGGTGGCAGGCTTCACCCCTCCACTTT

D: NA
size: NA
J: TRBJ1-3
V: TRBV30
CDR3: CARLGGNTIYF
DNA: TGTGCCCGCCTTGGTGGAAACACCATATATTTT

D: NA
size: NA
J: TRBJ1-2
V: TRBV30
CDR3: CAWSYRPPNYGYTF
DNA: TGTGCCTGGAGTTACAGACCTCCTAACTATGGCTACACCTTC

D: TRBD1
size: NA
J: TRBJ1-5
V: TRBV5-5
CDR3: CASSRSTGRVQPQHF
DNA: TGTGCCAGCAGCCGGTCGACAGGGAGGGTACAGCCCCAGCATTTT

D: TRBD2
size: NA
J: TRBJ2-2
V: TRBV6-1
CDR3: CASSGLAGTNTGELFF
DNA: TGTGCCAGCAGTGGACTAGCGGGGACAAACACCGGGGAGCTGTTTTTT

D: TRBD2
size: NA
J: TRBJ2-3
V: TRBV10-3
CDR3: CAINSGGDADTQYF
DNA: TGTGCCATCAACAGCGGGGGGGATGCAGATACGCAGTATTTT

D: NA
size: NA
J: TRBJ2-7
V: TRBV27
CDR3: CASSPEGTLSSYEQYF
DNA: TGTGCCAGCAGTCCGGAGGGGACCTTAAGCTCCTACGAGCAGTACTTC

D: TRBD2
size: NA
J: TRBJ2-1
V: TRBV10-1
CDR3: CASSEGLAGGQPYNEQFF
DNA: TGCGCCAGCAGTGAAGGGCTAGCGGGGGGTCAACCCTACAATGAGCAGTTCTTC

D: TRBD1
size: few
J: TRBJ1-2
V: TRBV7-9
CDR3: CASSPGTVKGYTF
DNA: TGTGCCAGCAGCCCGGGGACAGTAAAAGGCTACACCTTC

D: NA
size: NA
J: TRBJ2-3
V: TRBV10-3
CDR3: CAIRGEGGTDTQYF
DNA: TGTGCCATCAGAGGGGAGGGGGGCACAGATACGCAGTATTTT

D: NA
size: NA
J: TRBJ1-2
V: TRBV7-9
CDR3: CASSFSDSQITF
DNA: TGTGCCAGCAGCTTCTCCGACAGTCAGATCACCTTC

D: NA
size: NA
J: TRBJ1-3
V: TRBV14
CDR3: CASSQSRTTIYF
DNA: TGTGCCAGCAGCCAGTCCCGGACCACCATATATTTT

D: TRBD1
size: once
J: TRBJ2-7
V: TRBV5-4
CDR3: CASSYSGQGSEQYF
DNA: TGTGCCAGCAGCTATTCGGGACAGGGATCCGAGCAGTACTTC